Below, 28 T cell receptor beta chains from the same sample are listed, as sequenced in a study of cytomegalovirus exposure and HLA in healthy donors. PCR was performed using 60 Vbeta and 13 Jbeta primers. The repertoire was sequenced with immunoSEQ multiplex PCR; TCRdb's copy has only in-frame clones and lacks some. This sample has 200,000 or so clones, with less than 85% found just once. Sequenced input: PBMCs. The receptors originated from a girl aged 2-10 years in good health and CMV-seronegative.

This chain uses TRBV2 with TRBJ1-4; D is possibly TRBD1 (5 bases). This CDR3 has 13 amino acids. CDR1 and CDR2 from the germline V gene are SNHLY and FYNNEI. With 1 base removed from V and 8 bases from J, the gap between germline ends came to 8 bases. CDR3 nucleotides: TGTGCCAGCAGTGAAGTTAAGGGGGAAAAACTGTTTTTT. It translates to CASSEVKGEKLFF.

The chain couples TRBV11-2 to TRBJ2-7, with D possibly being TRBD2 (6 bases). CDR3 length: 13 residues. Germline lookup yields CDR1 SGHAT and CDR2 FQNNGV. Trimming cost V 5 bases and J 2 bases, with 10 bases left between them. CDR3 nucleotides: TGTGCCAGCAGCCCCGGACTAACCTACGAGCAGTACTTC. This translates into CASSPGLTYEQYF.

The chain links TRBV7-9 to TRBJ1-1; D gene ambiguous. Germline values: CDR1 SEHNR, CDR2 FQNEAQ (reference sequence). V was pared by 5 bases and J by 1 base, with 8 bases between. This CDR3 has 13 amino acids. The CDR3, as DNA: TGTGCCAGCAGCCAACAACGGAACACTGAAGCTTTCTTT. As protein: CASSQQRNTEAFF.

The chain recombines TRBV6-1 with TRBJ1-2, with D possibly TRBD1 on 5 matching bases. The CDR3 loop spans 13 amino acids. Germline V gene lookup returns CDR1 MNHNS and CDR2 SASEGT. The V end was cut by 1 base, the J end by 4 bases, with 7 bases between. The CDR3 reads CASSEGQGYGYTF. The CDR3 nucleotides read TGTGCCAGCAGTGAAGGGCAGGGCTATGGCTACACCTTC.

This rearrangement joins TRBV5-4 to TRBJ1-1; 11 nucleotides line up with TRBD1. CDR3 size: 15 residues. Germline V gene sequence: CDR1 SGHNT, CDR2 YYREEE (reference sequence). V lost 1 base, J lost 4 bases, and 3 bases stayed unmatched. The DNA for the CDR3 is TGTGCCAGCAGCTTGACCGGGACAGGGGGCACTGAAGCTTTCTTT. Its protein is CASSLTGTGGTEAFF.

The chain links TRBV19 to TRBJ1-2; 8 bases fit TRBD1. V shed 4 bases, J shed 7 bases, and the junction held 8 bases outside the gene matches. The CDR3 consists of 14 residues. Germline assignment: CDR1 LNHDA and CDR2 SQIVND (reference sequence). CDR3 amino acids: CASSTNQGAGGYTF. The CDR3, as DNA: TGTGCCAGTAGTACAAATCAGGGGGCTGGTGGCTACACCTTC.

The chain couples TRBV7-9 to TRBJ1-1; 9 nucleotides line up with TRBD1. This CDR3 region has 13 residues. The junction had 5 bases not matched to a gene; V was cut back by 9 bases and J by 3 bases. In germline, CDR1 is SEHNR, CDR2 FQNEAQ (reference sequence). The CDR3 DNA follows: TGTGCCAGTAACCGGGACAGGGACACTGAAGCTTTCTTT. Its protein product is CASNRDRDTEAFF.

The table lists this clone with a few counts. This chain uses TRBV7-9 with TRBJ2-2; 8 bases fit TRBD2. The CDR3 is made up of 16 amino acids. V lost 1 base to trimming and J lost 6 bases; unmatched junction nucleotides: 7. Germline values: CDR1 SEHNR, CDR2 FQNEAQ (reference sequence). The CDR3 here is CASSLVLAAGPGELFF. CDR3 DNA: TGTGCCAGCAGCTTAGTACTAGCGGCCGGCCCCGGGGAGCTGTTTTTT.

This chain uses TRBV7-2 with TRBJ2-7; 7 bases are a match to TRBD1. The CDR3 is made up of 17 amino acids. Germline V gene sequence: CDR1 SGHTA, CDR2 FQGNSA. J lost 1 base, V lost 5 bases, and 14 bases had no gene match. CDR3 nucleotides: TGTGCCAGCAGCCCCCTGAGGGGGCGCCCCTCATCCTACGAGCAGTACTTC. It encodes CASSPLRGRPSSYEQYF. The whole variable domain, filled in from reference TRBV7-2 and TRBJ2-7, reads GAGVSQSPSNKVTEKGKDVELRCDPISGHTALYWYRQSLGQGLEFLIYFQGNSAPDKSGLPSDRFSAERTGGSVSTLTIQRTQQEDSAVYLCASSPLRGRPSSYEQYFGPGTRLTVT.

This chain joins TRBV4-1 and TRBJ2-1, with TRBD2 matching 11 bases. Germline-derived CDR1 and CDR2 are MGHRA and YSYEKL. This CDR3 region has 14 residues. The V segment lost 10 bases and the J segment 4 bases; nucleotides outside the gene matches: 6. CDR3 bases: TGCGCCACCACCCGACTAGCGGGATACAATGAGCAGTTCTTC. It specifies CATTRLAGYNEQFF.

In this sample, this clone turned up a few times. The V call is TRBV27, the J call TRBJ2-5; D is uncertain. The CDR3 extends over 11 amino acids. Germline V gene sequence: CDR1 MNHEY, CDR2 SMNVEV (reference sequence). V gave up 4 bases and J gave up 2 bases, with 2 bases separating them. The CDR3 reads CASSSQETQYF. CDR3 DNA sequence: TGTGCCAGCAGTTCGCAAGAGACCCAGTACTTC.

This chain links TRBV2 with TRBJ2-7, with D hard to call. The CDR3 covers 11 residues. The germline CDR1 and CDR2 sequences are SNHLY and FYNNEI. V lost 8 bases, J lost 5 bases, and 10 bases lay in between. This CDR3 is CASRVKNEQYF. The CDR3 DNA sequence: TGTGCCAGCCGGGTAAAGAACGAGCAGTACTTC.

The gene calls are TRBV5-1 and TRBJ1-5, with 9 nucleotides matching TRBD1. The germline gives CDR1 SGHRS, CDR2 YFSETQ. After removal of 0 bases from V and 6 bases from J, the junction contained 4 bases not matched to a gene. The CDR3 totals 15 residues. The CDR3 reads CASSLGTGVGQPQHF. The CDR3 coding sequence is TGCGCCAGCAGCTTGGGGACAGGGGTGGGTCAGCCCCAGCATTTT.

The rearrangement links TRBV19 to TRBJ1-1; TRBD1 agrees at 7 bases. The CDR3 loop spans 14 amino acids. V lost 4 bases to trimming and J lost 0 bases; unmatched junction nucleotides: 2. Germline V gene data show CDR1 as LNHDA and CDR2 as SQIVND (reference sequence). The CDR3, as DNA: TGTGCCAGTAGTAACGGACAGGTGAACACTGAAGCTTTCTTT. Translating it yields CASSNGQVNTEAFF.

This clone was detected once. The CDR3 region has the DNA TGTGCCAGCAGCTCCATAGCGGGGGGGTGGGGGAACACTGAAGCTTTCTTT. It is translated as CASSSIAGGWGNTEAFF. V gene TRBV7-8 combines with J gene TRBJ1-1, with D possibly being TRBD1 (5 bases). Trimming stripped 4 bases from V and 1 base from J, with 19 bases between. The CDR3 sequence is 17 residues long. The germline CDR1 and CDR2 sequences are SGHVS and FQNEAQ.

The V call is TRBV27, the J call TRBJ2-3; TRBD2 aligns across 8 bases. This CDR3 is 16 amino acids long. J lost 4 bases, V lost 4 bases, and 10 bases had no gene match. The germline V gene has CDR1 MNHEY and CDR2 SMNVEV (reference sequence). The CDR3 sequence is CASSSGPAGAPDTQYF. The CDR3 nucleotides read TGTGCCAGCAGTTCCGGACCAGCGGGAGCCCCAGATACGCAGTATTTT.

This clone has a handful of counts. The CDR3 spells CASLARGGRCEKLFF. CDR3 nucleotide sequence: TGTGCCAGCTTGGCGAGGGGGGGACGGTGTGAAAAACTGTTTTTT. The V gene is TRBV5-7, the J gene TRBJ1-4; possible D gene TRBD1, 6 bases. Being an ORF, TRBV5-7 has a function that is uncertain. V lost 7 bases to trimming and J lost 7 bases, with 20 bases between them. This CDR3 contains 15 residues.

This clone was observed a handful of times. At the DNA level, this CDR3 is encoded by other sequences in the same sample as well. This chain connects TRBV7-9 to TRBJ1-3; TRBD1 matches 11 bases. The CDR3 has 17 residues. Trimming cost V 0 bases and J 0 bases; bases outside gene matches: 1. CDR1 SEHNR and CDR2 FQNEAQ come from the germline V gene (reference sequence). CDR3 in amino acids: CASSLAGTGGSGNTIYF. DNA of the CDR3: TGTGCCAGCAGCTTAGCTGGGACAGGGGGCTCTGGAAACACCATATATTTT.

V gene TRBV11-1 combines with J gene TRBJ1-4; D is possibly TRBD1 (6 bases). CDR1 SGHAT and CDR2 FQDESV come from the germline V gene (reference sequence). Trimming took off 4 bases at V and 8 bases at J, with 17 bases between the two ends. This CDR3 contains 15 residues. DNA for the CDR3: TGTGCCAGCAGCTCCCACACAGGGATTGGCGAAAAACTGTTTTTT. Translation: CASSSHTGIGEKLFF.

The CDR3 loop reads CASSQDTSGYNEQFF. The CDR3 DNA is TGTGCCAGCAGCCAGGACACTAGCGGATACAATGAGCAGTTCTTC. The chain is built from TRBV5-4 and TRBJ2-1; TRBD2 agrees at 8 bases. Unmatched junction bases numbered 7, after V lost 4 bases and J lost 4 bases. The CDR3 has 15 residues. The germline V gene encodes CDR1 SGHNT and CDR2 YYREEE (reference sequence). The full variable domain, its missing parts supplied by reference TRBV5-4 and TRBJ2-1, is ETGVTQSPTHLIKTRGQQVTLRCSSQSGHNTVSWYQQALGQGPQFIFQYYREEENGRGNFPPRFSGLQFPNYSSELNVNALELDDSALYLCASSQDTSGYNEQFFGPGTRLTVL.

The chain carries TRBV6-6 and TRBJ1-2; possible D gene TRBD1, 5 bases. The CDR3 length is 15 residues. V was trimmed by 5 bases and J by 6 bases, leaving 19 bases between them. Germline CDR1 MNHNY, CDR2 SVGAGI (reference sequence). CDR3 bases: TGTGCCAGCAGTGTGCGGACACCCACCTTCAATGGCTACACCTTC. It encodes CASSVRTPTFNGYTF.

In its sample, this clone was seen a few times. CDR3 DNA: TGTGCCAGCAGTGAACGGCCAGGGGCGGTTCAGCCCCAGCATTTT. Encoded protein: CASSERPGAVQPQHF. The chain recombines TRBV6-1 with TRBJ1-5, with D possibly matching TRBD1 (6 bases). From germline, CDR1 is MNHNS and CDR2 SASEGT. The CDR3 is 15 residues long. The V end was cut by 2 bases, the J end by 6 bases, with 14 bases between.

The chain has TRBV6-5 and TRBJ1-6; no firm D call. Germline V gene data show CDR1 as MNHEY and CDR2 as SVGAGI. Between the trimmed V and J ends, which lost 8 bases and 1 base, there was a span of 12 bases. The CDR3 is 15 amino acids. The CDR3 loop reads CASGEDGSYNSPLHF. In DNA, the CDR3 is TGTGCCAGCGGGGAGGATGGGTCCTATAATTCACCCCTCCACTTT.

The J gene is TRBJ2-7, the V gene TRBV13; D is undetermined. V lost 9 bases to trimming and J lost 2 bases, with 11 bases between them. The CDR3 is made up of 12 amino acids. The germline V gene encodes CDR1 PRHDT and CDR2 FYEKMQ (reference sequence). The CDR3 DNA reads TGTGCCAGTCGTCTTGGAGCCTACGAGCAGTACTTC. Translated: CASRLGAYEQYF. Using reference TRBV13 and TRBJ2-7 for the parts outside the CDR3, the full variable domain is AAGVIQSPRHLIKEKRETATLKCYPIPRHDTVYWYQQGPGQDPQFLISFYEKMQSDKGSIPDRFSAQQFSDYHSELNMSSLELGDSALYFCASRLGAYEQYFGPGTRLTVT.

For the CDR3, the DNA is TGTGCCAGCCGAACAGGGGCTGGCTACACCTTC. Its translation: CASRTGAGYTF. V is TRBV6-5 and J is TRBJ1-2, with 7 bases that match TRBD1. Germline assignment: CDR1 MNHEY and CDR2 SVGAGI. V dropped 8 bases and J dropped 7; count of bases not matched to a gene: 4. This CDR3 region has 11 residues.

This chain connects TRBV6-1 to TRBJ1-3, with 8 bases lining up with TRBD1. Germline V lookup: CDR1 MNHNS, CDR2 SASEGT. CDR3 length equals 16 residues. Trimming removed 1 base from V and 4 bases from J; junction bases left unmatched: 6. Written as DNA, the CDR3 is TGTGCCAGCAGTGAAGTTCAGGGGGCAACGGGAAACACCATATATTTT. It codes for CASSEVQGATGNTIYF.

As DNA, the CDR3 is TGTGCCATCAGGGGGACTAGCCGTAGCACAGATACGCAGTATTTT. Residues: CAIRGTSRSTDTQYF. The rearrangement uses TRBV10-3 and TRBJ2-3; 9 nucleotides agree with TRBD2. V shed 6 bases, J shed 0 bases, and the junction held 4 bases outside the gene matches. CDR1 and CDR2 (germline): ENHRY, SYGVKD. The CDR3 loop spans 15 amino acids.

The chain joins TRBV19 to TRBJ1-2; TRBD1 matches 10 bases. V trimming: 4 bases; J trimming: 6 bases; junction bases outside the gene matches: 11. CDR1 is LNHDA, CDR2 SQIVND, per germline (reference sequence). The CDR3 has 16 residues. The chain's CDR3 is CASSNTYRDRGHGYTF. The CDR3 nucleotides are TGTGCCAGTAGTAACACATACCGGGACAGGGGACATGGCTACACCTTC.